One sample yielded the 27 T cell receptor beta chains listed below, sequenced in a study of T cells in Graves' hyperthyroidism and ophthalmopathy. It was RNA transcripts that yielded the amplified TCR beta CDR3 regions. Using the HTBI primer set, a first-round RT-PCR was run on the TCR CDR3. TCRdb fed the multiplex PCR reads into MiXCR, producing one record per CDR3 protein. The table includes around 240,000 distinct CDR3 sequences, 13% to 15% detected once. The sample was blood. These receptor sequences come from a woman aged 40 to 50 with Graves' hyperthyroidism that later progressed to Graves' ophthalmopathy.

This clonotype was seen repeatedly, ten times or more. The chain joins TRBV5-1 to TRBJ2-1, with 7 bases matching TRBD2. CDR3 length equals 15 residues. Trimming cost V 0 bases and J 7 bases; bases outside gene matches: 7. The germline CDR1 and CDR2 sequences are SGHRS and YFSETQ. The CDR3 region is CASSLEGLPGNEQFF. The CDR3 DNA is TGCGCCAGCAGCTTGGAGGGACTACCGGGGAATGAGCAGTTCTTC.

This clonotype was picked up a small number of times. It may be a read error: a sequence one base away is much more abundant. The chain recombines TRBV18 with TRBJ2-1; D may correspond to TRBD1 or TRBD2 (5 bases each). CDR1 KGHSH and CDR2 LQKENI come from the germline V gene. The length of the CDR3 is 13 residues. CDR3 in DNA: TGTGCCTGCTCACCGAGGGGAGACAATGAGCAGTTCTTC. It specifies CACSPRGDNEQFF. Full variable domain (remainder filled in from reference TRBV18 and TRBJ2-1): NAGVMQNPRHLVRRRGQEARLRCSPMKGHSHVYWYRQLPEEGLKFMVYLQKENIIDESGMPKERFSAEFPKEGPSILRIQQVVRGDSAAYFCACSPRGDNEQFFGPGTRLTVL.

A few counts support this clonotype. The chain uses TRBV20-1 and TRBJ2-1; 10 bases map to TRBD2. Germline CDR1 DFQATT, CDR2 SNEGSKA (reference sequence). This CDR3 is built from 19 residues. V gave up 0 bases and J gave up 2 bases; unmatched junction bases: 13. CDR3 protein: CSARDRRSSGRYTYNEQFF. As DNA, the CDR3 is TGCAGTGCTAGAGATCGGAGGTCTAGCGGGAGATATACCTACAATGAGCAGTTCTTC.

This clonotype was counted only a few times. The CDR3 sequence is CASSLIVPGTDTQYF. The DNA of the CDR3 is TGCGCCAGCAGCTTGATAGTTCCGGGGACAGATACGCAGTATTTT. The chain joins TRBV5-1 to TRBJ2-3; tentative D call: TRBD2 (5 bases). Trimming took off 1 base at V and 3 bases at J, with 12 bases between the two ends. This CDR3 has 15 residues. Germline lookup yields CDR1 SGHRS and CDR2 YFSETQ.

This clonotype has ten or more counts. The J gene is TRBJ1-1, the V gene TRBV4-2; D might be TRBD1 (5 bases). Germline V gives CDR1 LGHNA, CDR2 YNFKEQ. V lost 0 bases, J lost 0 bases, and 20 bases lay in between. CDR3 length: 19 amino acids. Here the CDR3 reads CASSQDLLGAPRMNTEAFF. The CDR3 DNA sequence: TGTGCCAGCAGCCAAGATCTATTAGGGGCGCCCCGCATGAACACTGAAGCTTTCTTT.

CDR3 nucleotides: TGTGCCAGCAGTGATTGGGGGGCCTACAATGAGCAGTTCTTC. This gives the protein CASSDWGAYNEQFF. J is TRBJ2-1 and V is TRBV6-2 or TRBV6-3; possible D gene TRBD2, 6 bases. The V end lost 5 bases, the J end lost 2 bases, and 10 bases lay between the germline ends. Germline V gives CDR1 MNHEY, CDR2 SVGEGT. CDR3 length equals 14 residues.

This clonotype was counted a few times. The genes are TRBV20-1 and TRBJ2-3; 9 positions agree with TRBD2. Germline CDR1 and CDR2: DFQATT and SNEGSKA (reference sequence). The V segment lost 5 bases and the J segment 1 base; nucleotides outside the gene matches: 7. This CDR3 region has 15 residues. The CDR3 DNA follows: TGCAGTGCTCCGGGACTAGCTTTAGGCACAGATACGCAGTATTTT. This encodes CSAPGLALGTDTQYF.

V and J are TRBV6-2 or TRBV6-3 and TRBJ2-7; 8 positions match TRBD2. The CDR3 contains 13 residues. The ends lost 6 bases at V and 6 bases at J; junction bases unmatched: 7. Germline loops: CDR1 MNHEY, CDR2 SVGEGT. CDR3 residues: CASSHGRGGEQYF. The CDR3 bases are TGTGCCAGCAGCCACGGGAGGGGGGGCGAGCAGTACTTC.

This clonotype appeared many times. The V gene is TRBV6-1, the J gene TRBJ2-7; TRBD1 agrees at 12 bases. The V gene's germline CDR1 is MNHNS and CDR2 SASEGT. J lost 3 bases, V lost 6 bases, and 6 bases had no gene match. The CDR3 loop spans 15 amino acids. CDR3 amino acids: CASSAGTGGFYEQYF. The CDR3, as DNA: TGTGCCAGCAGCGCTGGGACAGGGGGCTTCTACGAGCAGTACTTC.

This clonotype was detected ten times or more. CDR3: CASSNRGQGVTSGANVLTF. For the CDR3, the DNA is TGTGCCAGCAGCAATCGCGGACAGGGGGTGACCTCTGGGGCCAACGTCCTGACTTTC. The chain combines TRBV6-1 with TRBJ2-6, with TRBD1 matching 10 bases. This CDR3 has 19 residues. Germline loops: CDR1 MNHNS, CDR2 SASEGT. Unmatched junction bases numbered 11, after V lost 6 bases and J lost 0 bases.

In this sample, this clonotype turned up many times. V is TRBV7-3 and J is TRBJ2-3; perhaps TRBD2 as D (6 bases). Deletions cut 6 bases from V and 3 bases from J, with 22 bases between. This CDR3 contains 17 residues. Per the germline V gene, CDR1 is SGHTA and CDR2 is FQGTGA. The CDR3 loop is CASRGRGPGGGTDTQYF. In nucleotides, the CDR3 is TGTGCCAGCAGGGGACGGGGACCAGGAGGAGGGACAGATACGCAGTATTTT.

This rearrangement joins TRBV29-1 to TRBJ2-3; 7 bases align to TRBD2. This CDR3 region has 12 residues. The trim removed 7 bases at V and 3 bases at J, leaving 4 bases unmatched. The germline V gene encodes CDR1 SQVTM and CDR2 ANQGSEA. For the CDR3, the DNA is TGCAGCGGCCTACTAGCGACAGATACGCAGTATTTT. Amino acid sequence: CSGLLATDTQYF.

This clonotype was picked up many times. The J gene is TRBJ2-1, the V gene TRBV3-1; TRBD1 matches at 7 bases. The V gene end was trimmed by 8 bases and the J gene end by 10 bases; junction bases not matched to a gene: 2. This CDR3 is built from 10 residues. Per germline, CDR1 LGHDT and CDR2 YNNKEL (reference sequence). CDR3 sequence: CASEGGEQFF. CDR3 sequence (DNA): TGTGCCAGCGAAGGGGGCGAGCAGTTCTTC.

In this sample, this clonotype turned up many times. The chain joins TRBV7-9 to TRBJ1-4, with D unresolved. Trimming took off 3 bases at V and 2 bases at J, with 7 bases between the two ends. Looked up from germline, CDR1 is SEHNR and CDR2 is FQNEAQ (reference sequence). The CDR3 has 14 amino acids. The CDR3 DNA reads TGTGCCAGCAGCTTGGGGAGGACTAATGAAAAACTGTTTTTT. This sequence encodes CASSLGRTNEKLFF.

This clonotype was detected ten times or more. The chain combines TRBV13 with TRBJ1-1; D is perhaps TRBD1 (5 bases). Germline CDR1 is PRHDT and CDR2 is FYEKMQ (reference sequence). CDR3 size: 16 residues. Between the trimmed V and J ends, which lost 5 bases and 6 bases, there was a span of 22 bases. The CDR3, as DNA: TGTGCCAGCAGCCCCCTAGGTGGGGGACCACGGTCTGAAGCTTTCTTT. Amino acid sequence: CASSPLGGGPRSEAFF.

This clonotype was detected many times. J is TRBJ2-7 and V is TRBV28; no definite D call. Trimming cost V 4 bases and J 3 bases, with 10 bases left between them. The CDR3 is 13 residues long. Germline V gives CDR1 MDHEN, CDR2 SYDVKM. CDR3 in DNA: TGTGCCAGCAGTTGGTCCGGTCGCTACGAGCAGTACTTC. Its translation is CASSWSGRYEQYF.

The chain employs TRBV5-4 and TRBJ2-3; 9 bases align to TRBD1. This CDR3 has 17 amino acids. Germline V lookup: CDR1 SGHNT, CDR2 YYREEE (reference sequence). With 0 bases clipped from V and 3 bases from J, the junction kept 8 bases outside the gene matches. The CDR3 DNA reads TGTGCCAGCAGCTTGGACGTTAGACAGGGGGGTACAGATACGCAGTATTTT. Translating it yields CASSLDVRQGGTDTQYF.

The chain uses TRBV5-1 and TRBJ2-1; D uncertain. V lost 1 base and J 2 bases, leaving 16 bases between the germline ends. This CDR3 contains 17 residues. Germline assignment: CDR1 SGHRS and CDR2 YFSETQ. The CDR3 reads CASSLPSWGRPYNEQFF. CDR3 in DNA: TGCGCCAGCAGCTTGCCTTCCTGGGGTCGCCCCTACAATGAGCAGTTCTTC.

This clonotype was recorded many times. The chain recombines TRBV5-1 with TRBJ1-6; D is unresolved. CDR3 length: 14 amino acids. V gave up 0 bases and J gave up 5 bases, with 6 bases separating them. Germline V gene sequence: CDR1 SGHRS, CDR2 YFSETQ. The CDR3 protein is CASSLDGNNSPLHF. Written as DNA, the CDR3 is TGCGCCAGCAGCTTGGACGGAAATAATTCACCCCTCCACTTT.

The rearrangement uses TRBV9 and TRBJ2-1, with D perhaps given as TRBD1 or TRBD2 (5 bases each). V lost 8 bases and J 3 bases, leaving 15 bases between the germline ends. CDR1 SGDLS and CDR2 YYNGEE come from the germline V gene. The CDR3 loop spans 14 amino acids. The CDR3, as DNA: TGTGCCAGTAAATCCCGGGACCGCTACAATGAGCAGTTCTTC. It codes for CASKSRDRYNEQFF.

This clonotype was found many times. The rearrangement links TRBV20-1 to TRBJ2-5; 7 nucleotides agree with TRBD1. CDR3 length: 16 amino acids. Trimming removed 1 base from V and 4 bases from J; junction bases left unmatched: 12. Germline assignment: CDR1 DFQATT and CDR2 SNEGSKA (reference sequence). CDR3 DNA: TGCAGTGCTAGAGCGGACGACAGGGTTTTTTTAGAGACCCAGTACTTC. Translation gives CSARADDRVFLETQYF.

This clonotype was counted at least ten times. The chain is built from TRBV11-2 and TRBJ2-1; 7 bases fit TRBD2. Germline-derived CDR1 and CDR2 are SGHAT and FQNNGV. The junction had 2 bases not matched to a gene; V was cut back by 2 bases and J by 1 base. This CDR3 is built from 15 residues. The CDR3 sequence: CASSLLAVSYNEQFF. In nucleotides, the CDR3 is TGTGCCAGCAGCTTACTAGCGGTTTCCTACAATGAGCAGTTCTTC.

V is TRBV19 and J is TRBJ2-1, with 9 bases fitting TRBD2. V trimming: 8 bases; J trimming: 0 bases; junction bases outside the gene matches: 17. Germline assignment: CDR1 LNHDA and CDR2 SQIVND (reference sequence). The CDR3 is 19 residues long. CDR3 residues: CASGDGAGGRYHSYNEQFF. Written as DNA, the CDR3 is TGTGCCAGTGGGGATGGGGCGGGAGGGCGATACCACTCCTACAATGAGCAGTTCTTC.

This clonotype was detected ten times or more. This chain links TRBV11-2 with TRBJ2-1; D is unclear. CDR1 and CDR2 from the germline V gene are SGHAT and FQNNGV. CDR3 length equals 13 residues. The germline V and J ends were trimmed by 6 bases and 6 bases, with 12 bases remaining between them. The CDR3, as DNA: TGTGCCAGCAGATTACTATCACGCAATGAGCAGTTCTTC. It specifies CASRLLSRNEQFF.

This clonotype was detected many times. V is TRBV2 and J is TRBJ2-7; D remains ambiguous. V was clipped by 5 bases and J by 4 bases, with 6 bases between them. Per the germline V gene, CDR1 is SNHLY and CDR2 is FYNNEI. The CDR3 runs to 11 residues. CDR3 nucleotide sequence: TGTGCCAGCAGTAGGCGATACGAGCAGTACTTC. Translation: CASSRRYEQYF.

This clonotype was seen ten or more times. The chain couples TRBV10-3 to TRBJ2-1; 9 nucleotides line up with TRBD2. Per the germline V gene, CDR1 is ENHRY and CDR2 is SYGVKD. CDR3 length: 18 residues. Germline trimming cut 4 bases from V and 3 bases from J; bases unmatched to any gene: 13. In DNA, the CDR3 is TGTGCCATCAGTGCCCCAACCCTATTAGCGGGAGACTACAATGAGCAGTTCTTC. As protein: CAISAPTLLAGDYNEQFF.

The sample holds a few counts of this clonotype. V and J are TRBV24-1 and TRBJ2-2, with a weak D call TRBD1 (7 bases). CDR1 and CDR2 from the germline V gene are KGHDR and SFDVKD. The CDR3 extends over 22 amino acids. The V gene lost 6 bases and the J gene lost 1 base, with 32 bases spanning the gap. CDR3 residues: CATSLTGTLGSQQGLNTGELFF. DNA for the CDR3: TGTGCCACCAGTCTGACGGGGACTTTAGGGTCCCAACAGGGGTTGAACACCGGGGAGCTGTTTTTT.